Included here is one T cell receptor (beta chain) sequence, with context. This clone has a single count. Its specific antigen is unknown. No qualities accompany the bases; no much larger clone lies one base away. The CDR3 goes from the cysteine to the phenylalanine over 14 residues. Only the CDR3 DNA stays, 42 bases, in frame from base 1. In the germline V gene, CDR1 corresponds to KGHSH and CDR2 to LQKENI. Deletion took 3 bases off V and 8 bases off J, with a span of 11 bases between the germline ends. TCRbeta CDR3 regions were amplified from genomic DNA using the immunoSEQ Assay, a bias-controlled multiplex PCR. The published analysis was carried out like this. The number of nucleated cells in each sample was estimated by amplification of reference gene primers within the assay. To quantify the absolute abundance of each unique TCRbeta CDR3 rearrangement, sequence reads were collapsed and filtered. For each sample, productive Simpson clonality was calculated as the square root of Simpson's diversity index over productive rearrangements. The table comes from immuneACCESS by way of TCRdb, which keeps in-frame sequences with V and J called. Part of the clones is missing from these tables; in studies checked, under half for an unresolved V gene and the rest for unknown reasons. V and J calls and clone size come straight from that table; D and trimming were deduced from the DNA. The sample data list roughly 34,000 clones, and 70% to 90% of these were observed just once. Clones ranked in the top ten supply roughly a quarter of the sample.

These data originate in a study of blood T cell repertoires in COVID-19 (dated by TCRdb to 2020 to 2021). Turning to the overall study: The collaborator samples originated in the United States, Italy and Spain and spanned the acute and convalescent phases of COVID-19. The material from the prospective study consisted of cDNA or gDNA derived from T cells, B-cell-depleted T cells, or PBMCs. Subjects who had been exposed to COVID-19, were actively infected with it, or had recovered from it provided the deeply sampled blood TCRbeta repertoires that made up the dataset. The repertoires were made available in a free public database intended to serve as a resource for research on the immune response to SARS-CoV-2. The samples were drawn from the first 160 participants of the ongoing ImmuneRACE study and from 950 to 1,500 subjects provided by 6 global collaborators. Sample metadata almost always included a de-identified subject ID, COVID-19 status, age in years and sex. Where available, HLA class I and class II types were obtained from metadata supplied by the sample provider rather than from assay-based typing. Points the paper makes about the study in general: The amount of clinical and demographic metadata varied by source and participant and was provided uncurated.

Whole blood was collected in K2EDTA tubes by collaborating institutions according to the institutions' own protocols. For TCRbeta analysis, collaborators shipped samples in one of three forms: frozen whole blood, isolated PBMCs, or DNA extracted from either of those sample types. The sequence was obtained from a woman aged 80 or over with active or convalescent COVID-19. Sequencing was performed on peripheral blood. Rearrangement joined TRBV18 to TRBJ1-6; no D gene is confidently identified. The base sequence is TGTGCCAGCTCACCGGCTTTTCCCGATTCACCCCTCCACTTT. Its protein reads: CASSPAFPDSPLHF.